Sequencing of this TCR beta chain was carried out in a study of T cell changes during pregnancy in multiple sclerosis. In its sample, this clone was seen once. Clones were read by immunoSEQ multiplex PCR, and TCRdb kept only the in-frame ones, dropping some. This table holds about 74,000 clones, approximately 92% found once. The CDR3 is 16 amino acids. Between the trimmed V and J ends, which lost 0 bases and 5 bases, there was a span of 14 bases. Germline CDR1 is SGDLS and CDR2 is YYNGEE. The receptor was isolated from a female donor in good health, enrolled as a control in a pregnancy study. The sample consisted of peripheral blood, taken after pregnancy. This chain connects TRBV9 to TRBJ2-2, with a tentative D call TRBD1 (6 bases). The CDR3 bases are TGTGCCAGCAGCGTAGCCAGGGGATCAGGGACCGGGGAGCTGTTTTTT. Its translation: CASSVARGSGTGELFF.